A single sample gave rise to the 24 T cell receptor beta chains below, sequenced in a study of T cells in localized non-small cell lung cancer. Using immunoSEQ multiplex PCR, the repertoire was profiled, and TCRdb retains in-frame clones only, with some absent. The repertoire includes tens of thousands of clones, 90% to 95% of them detected once, and 15% to 20% sits in the top ten. Specimen: peripheral blood, collected before any cancer treatment. Receptor source: a man between 40 and 70 years old with stage I lung adenocarcinoma.

The genes are TRBV7-2 and TRBJ2-5, with 7 bases aligning to TRBD2. V shed 5 bases and J 2 bases; nucleotides not matched to a gene: 5. Germline V gene lookup returns CDR1 SGHTA and CDR2 FQGNSA. The CDR3 contains 14 residues. In DNA, the CDR3 is TGTGCCAGCAGCGGGGGGGGACTGCAAGAGACCCAGTACTTC. Translating it yields CASSGGGLQETQYF. The variable domain in full, completed from reference TRBV7-2 and TRBJ2-5, reads GAGVSQSPSNKVTEKGKDVELRCDPISGHTALYWYRQSLGQGLEFLIYFQGNSAPDKSGLPSDRFSAERTGGSVSTLTIQRTQQEDSAVYLCASSGGGLQETQYFGPGTRLLVL.

This clone was seen once. The gene calls are TRBV2 and TRBJ2-5, with D perhaps TRBD1 or TRBD2 (5 bases each). Germline CDR1 SNHLY, CDR2 FYNNEI. The CDR3 runs to 11 residues. V was clipped by 4 bases and J by 5 bases, with 5 bases between them. The DNA of the CDR3 is TGTGCCAGCAGTGGGGGGGAGACCCAGTACTTC. It yields the protein CASSGGETQYF.

The chain combines TRBV28 with TRBJ2-1, with D perhaps assigned TRBD1 or TRBD2 (5 bases each). Germline CDR1 and CDR2: MDHEN and SYDVKM. This CDR3 region has 14 residues. Trimming took off 3 bases at V and 10 bases at J, with 16 bases between the two ends. The CDR3, as DNA: TGTGCCAGCAGTTTCTCCGGGACCTACCGGGAGCAGTTCTTC. Protein sequence: CASSFSGTYREQFF.

The chain employs TRBV5-1 and TRBJ1-4; no firm D call. The V end lost 6 bases, the J end lost 0 bases, and 12 bases lay between the germline ends. The CDR3 length is 15 residues. Germline loops: CDR1 SGHRS, CDR2 YFSETQ. The CDR3 bases are TGCGCCAGCAAGCTAGGGAGTGCAACTAATGAAAAACTGTTTTTT. Translation: CASKLGSATNEKLFF. Looking up the rest from reference TRBV5-1 and TRBJ1-4 gives the full variable domain: KAGVTQTPRYLIKTRGQQVTLSCSPISGHRSVSWYQQTPGQGLQFLFEYFSETQRNKGNFPGRFSGRQFSNSRSEMNVSTLELGDSALYLCASKLGSATNEKLFFGSGTQLSVL.

The rearrangement uses TRBV30 and TRBJ1-2; 9 bases match TRBD1. Germline values: CDR1 GTSNPN, CDR2 SVGIG (reference sequence). J gave up 5 bases and V 8 bases, and 6 bases lay outside the gene matches. This CDR3 contains 12 residues. This CDR3 is CAEDRGPYGYTF. The DNA of the CDR3 is TGTGCCGAGGACAGGGGTCCATATGGCTACACCTTC.

The chain employs TRBV18 and TRBJ2-2, with D hard to call. V lost 0 bases and J lost 7, with 6 bases in between. Germline CDR1 KGHSH, CDR2 LQKENI. This CDR3 spans 13 amino acids. The chain's CDR3 is CASSPPQGGELFF. For the CDR3, the DNA is TGTGCCAGCTCACCACCGCAAGGCGGGGAGCTGTTTTTT.

The chain joins TRBV28 to TRBJ2-1; the match to TRBD2 covers 11 bases. The length of the CDR3 is 14 residues. Germline V CDR1 and CDR2: MDHEN, SYDVKM. J was trimmed by 9 bases and V by 4 bases; bases with no gene match: 5. In nucleotides, the CDR3 is TGTGCCAGCAGTTCACTAGCGGGAGTGAGTGAGCAGTTCTTC. Translated, it gives CASSSLAGVSEQFF.

The chain couples TRBV6-1 to TRBJ2-7; 8 nucleotides agree with TRBD1. Germline-derived CDR1 and CDR2 are MNHNS and SASEGT. The junction had 5 bases not matched to a gene; V was cut back by 6 bases and J by 1 base. The CDR3 sequence is 14 residues long. The CDR3 coding sequence is TGTGCCAGCAGGACAGGGGATCGGTCCTACGAGCAGTACTTC. It encodes CASRTGDRSYEQYF.

The rearrangement links TRBV5-6 to TRBJ2-7; 7 positions match TRBD1. The J segment lost 1 base and the V segment lost 1 base, leaving 5 bases of the junction unmatched. CDR3 length: 15 residues. The germline V gene encodes CDR1 SGHDT and CDR2 YYEEEE. CDR3 nucleotides: TGTGCCAGCAGCTTGCTAGGGACAGCATCCTACGAGCAGTACTTC. Translating gives CASSLLGTASYEQYF.

The chain employs TRBV12-5 and TRBJ1-5, with D unclear. V dropped 6 bases and J dropped 2 bases, with 11 bases sitting between them. This CDR3 region has 14 residues. Germline CDR1 reads LGHNT; CDR2 reads FRNRAP. The CDR3 bases are TGTGCTAGTGGGCCGGAGGGAGGCAATCAGCCCCAGCATTTT. Translating it yields CASGPEGGNQPQHF.

Comment on this clone: One end of the junction does not line up with germline, which may come from a read error. The V gene is TRBV7-7, the J gene TRBJ2-5; D remains unclear. The CDR3 has 15 amino acids. The germline V gene encodes CDR1 SSHAT and CDR2 FNYEAQ (reference sequence). Written as DNA, the CDR3 is TGTGCTAGCAGCTCGAGCTGGAACCAACAAGAGACCCAGTACTTC. Its protein is CASSSSWNQQETQYF.

The CDR3 sequence is CASSVERSYEQYF. DNA for the CDR3: TGCGCCAGCAGTGTGGAGCGGTCCTACGAGCAGTACTTC. This chain links TRBV5-1 with TRBJ2-7; D possibly corresponds to TRBD2 (5 bases). With 5 bases removed from V and 1 base from J, the gap between germline ends came to 10 bases. The CDR3 is made up of 13 amino acids. Germline CDR1 and CDR2: SGHRS and YFSETQ.

The genes are TRBV6-5 and TRBJ2-7; 11 bases line up with TRBD2. Trimming took 7 bases from V and 3 from J; bases not matched to a gene: 5. CDR3 size: 14 residues. CDR1 is MNHEY and CDR2 is SVGAGI in the germline V gene. CDR3 sequence reads: CASKPGLAVYEQYF. CDR3 in DNA: TGTGCCAGCAAACCGGGACTAGCGGTCTACGAGCAGTACTTC.

The V and J genes are TRBV19 and TRBJ2-1, with 9 bases matching TRBD1. Germline lookup yields CDR1 LNHDA and CDR2 SQIVND (reference sequence). The CDR3 contains 15 residues. J gave up 0 bases and V 6 bases, and 3 bases lay outside the gene matches. This CDR3 reads CASSTGGSSYNEQFF. The CDR3 DNA sequence: TGTGCCAGTAGCACAGGGGGCAGCTCCTACAATGAGCAGTTCTTC.

The CDR3 sequence: CASTLLPGLALEQYF. In nucleotides, the CDR3 is TGTGCCAGCACCCTCCTACCGGGACTAGCGCTCGAGCAGTACTTC. This chain links TRBV7-8 with TRBJ2-7; 10 bases fit TRBD2. The CDR3 has 15 residues. Trimming took 7 bases from V and 6 from J; bases not matched to a gene: 12. Per germline, CDR1 SGHVS and CDR2 FQNEAQ.

V gene TRBV5-1 combines with J gene TRBJ1-1; 9 positions match TRBD1. The CDR3 extends over 14 amino acids. Germline CDR1 and CDR2: SGHRS and YFSETQ. V dropped 9 bases and J dropped 4; count of bases not matched to a gene: 10. CDR3 region: CATSTTGGVTEAFF. CDR3 sequence (DNA): TGCGCCACCTCAACGACAGGGGGAGTCACTGAAGCTTTCTTT.

The gene calls are TRBV7-8 and TRBJ2-3, with TRBD1 as a possible D gene (5 bases). Germline CDR1 is SGHVS and CDR2 is FQNEAQ. The germline V and J ends were trimmed by 3 bases and 2 bases, with 18 bases remaining between them. This CDR3 has 17 amino acids. The CDR3 here is CASSFEDKADTTDTQYF. CDR3 nucleotides: TGTGCCAGCAGCTTTGAGGATAAGGCGGACACCACAGATACGCAGTATTTT.

The chain joins TRBV4-3 to TRBJ2-2; TRBD2 might be the D (6 bases). There are 16 residues in the CDR3. Deletions cut 4 bases from V and 5 bases from J, with 17 bases between. The germline V gene encodes CDR1 LGHNA and CDR2 YSLEER. CDR3 sequence (DNA): TGCGCCAGCAGCCCCGCCCCGGGAGTGGGGACCGGGGAGCTGTTTTTT. Encoded protein: CASSPAPGVGTGELFF.

This chain uses TRBV19 with TRBJ2-2; the D call may be TRBD1 or TRBD2 (5 bases each). With 4 bases removed from V and 7 bases from J, the gap between germline ends came to 13 bases. The CDR3 contains 14 residues. From germline, CDR1 is LNHDA and CDR2 SQIVND (reference sequence). The chain's CDR3 is CASSRDPLVGELFF. Here the CDR3 DNA reads TGTGCCAGTAGTAGGGACCCTCTGGTCGGGGAGCTGTTTTTT. The complete variable domain, with remaining parts taken from reference TRBV19 and TRBJ2-2, reads DGGITQSPKYLFRKEGQNVTLSCEQNLNHDAMYWYRQDPGQGLRLIYYSQIVNDFQKGDIAEGYSVSREKKESFPLTVTSAQKNPTAFYLCASSRDPLVGELFFGEGSRLTVL.

The V gene is TRBV9, the J gene TRBJ2-2; D tentatively reads TRBD1 or TRBD2 (5 bases each). This CDR3 contains 16 residues. From germline, CDR1 is SGDLS and CDR2 YYNGEE. The V and J ends lost 3 bases and 2 bases respectively, with 14 bases between them. The CDR3 sequence: CASSALRDLNTGELFF. The CDR3 DNA is TGTGCCAGCAGCGCCCTCCGGGACCTCAACACCGGGGAGCTGTTTTTT.

The J gene is TRBJ2-3, the V gene TRBV27; no clear D gene. The length of the CDR3 is 15 residues. V was trimmed by 5 bases and J by 0 bases, leaving 12 bases between them. From germline, CDR1 is MNHEY and CDR2 SMNVEV (reference sequence). The CDR3 nucleotides read TGTGCCAGCAGTAAATTGACGGCAAGCACAGATACGCAGTATTTT. Protein sequence: CASSKLTASTDTQYF.

Only one count was recorded for this clone. This rearrangement joins TRBV30 to TRBJ1-2, with D unresolved. Per the germline V gene, CDR1 is GTSNPN and CDR2 is SVGIG (reference sequence). CDR3 length: 14 residues. V was trimmed by 1 base and J by 1 base, leaving 10 bases between them. The CDR3 loop is CAWSGLRNNYGYTF. The DNA of the CDR3 is TGTGCCTGGAGTGGTCTCAGAAATAACTATGGCTACACCTTC. Based on the CDR3 plus reference TRBV30 and TRBJ1-2, the full variable domain is SQTIHQWPATLVQPVGSPLSLECTVEGTSNPNLYWYRQAAGRGLQLLFYSVGIGQISSEVPQNLSASRPQDRQFILSSKKLLLSDSGFYLCAWSGLRNNYGYTFGSGTRLTVV.

This chain joins TRBV6-5 and TRBJ1-3, with 8 bases aligning to TRBD1. V dropped 6 bases and J dropped 2; count of bases not matched to a gene: 6. The CDR3 length is 15 residues. From germline, CDR1 is MNHEY and CDR2 SVGAGI. Here the CDR3 DNA reads TGTGCCAGCAGCCTGGACAGGGACCCTGGAAACACCATATATTTT. Its translation is CASSLDRDPGNTIYF.

The chain links TRBV5-8 to TRBJ1-1; no definite D call. The V gene lost 4 bases and the J gene lost 0 bases, with 10 bases spanning the gap. The CDR3 spans 14 residues. Germline values: CDR1 SGHTS, CDR2 YDEGEE. The CDR3 bases are TGTGCCAGCAGCCGCGAAACGGTGAACACTGAAGCTTTCTTT. Amino acids: CASSRETVNTEAFF. The full variable domain, completed using reference TRBV5-8 and TRBJ1-1, is EAGVTQSPTHLIKTRGQQATLRCSPISGHTSVYWYQQALGLGLQFLLWYDEGEERNRGNFPPRFSGRQFPNYSSELNVNALELEDSALYLCASSRETVNTEAFFGQGTRLTVV.